This T cell receptor beta chain is from a study of T cell repertoires in aging, cancer and after chemotherapy. Amplification of TCR beta used genomic DNA extracted from peripheral blood. V lost 0 bases and J 8 bases, leaving 7 bases between the germline ends. This CDR3 has 12 residues. A mixed TRB-A/B primer pool amplified rearranged TRB by multiplex touch-down PCR. TCRdb processed the multiplex PCR reads anew with MiXCR; each CDR3 protein has one entry. This table has about 2,400 distinct CDR3 sequences, about 51% appearing once. This clonotype was seen only once. Specimen: blood. The clonotype comes from a human donor with a blood cancer. The chain joins TRBV12-3 or TRBV12-4 to TRBJ1-2; the D gene is possibly TRBD1 (5 bases). The CDR3 region has the DNA TGTGCCAGCAGTTTAGCGGGGGAGGGCTACACCTTC. Residues: CASSLAGEGYTF.